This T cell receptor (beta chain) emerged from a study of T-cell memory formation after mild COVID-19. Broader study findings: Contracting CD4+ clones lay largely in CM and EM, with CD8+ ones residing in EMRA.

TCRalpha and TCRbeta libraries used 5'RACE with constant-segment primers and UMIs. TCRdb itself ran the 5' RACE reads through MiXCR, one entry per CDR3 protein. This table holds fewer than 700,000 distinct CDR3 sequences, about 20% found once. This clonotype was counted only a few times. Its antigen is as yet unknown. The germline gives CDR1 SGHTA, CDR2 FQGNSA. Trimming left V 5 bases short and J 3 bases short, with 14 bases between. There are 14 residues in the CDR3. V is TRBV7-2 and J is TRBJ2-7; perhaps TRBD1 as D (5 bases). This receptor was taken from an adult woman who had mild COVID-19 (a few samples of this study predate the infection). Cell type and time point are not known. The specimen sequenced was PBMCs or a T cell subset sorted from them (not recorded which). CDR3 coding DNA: TGTGCCAGCAGCCAAGCGTGGGGCGGCTACGAGCAGTACTTC. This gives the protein CASSQAWGGYEQYF. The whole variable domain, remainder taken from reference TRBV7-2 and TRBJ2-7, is GAGVSQSPSNKVTEKGKDVELRCDPISGHTALYWYRQSLGQGLEFLIYFQGNSAPDKSGLPSDRFSAERTGGSVSTLTIQRTQQEDSAVYLCASSQAWGGYEQYFGPGTRLTVT.